Reported below is one T cell receptor (beta chain). Using immunoSEQ multiplex PCR, the repertoire was profiled, and TCRdb retains in-frame clones only, with some absent. The sample lists about 300,000 clones, 87% occurring once. These data come from a study of blood T cell repertoires in COVID-19. Germline loops: CDR1 KGHSH, CDR2 LQKENI. V shed 1 base, J shed 0 bases, and the junction held 7 bases outside the gene matches. The CDR3 is 19 residues long. Ages ranged from roughly 18 to 100 years, with residence in under 25 US areas. This rearrangement joins TRBV18 to TRBJ2-1; 12 bases are shared with TRBD2. The sample consisted of PBMCs or T cells enriched from blood (not recorded which). The source is a woman in her twenties or thirties who had recovered from COVID-19. This CDR3 reads CASSPLTSGGLSSYNEQFF. CDR3 DNA: TGTGCCAGCTCACCACTGACTAGCGGGGGTCTGAGCTCCTACAATGAGCAGTTCTTC.